The 15 T cell receptor beta chains below all came from one sample that was sequenced in a study of T cells after yellow fever vaccination. Each CDR3 protein is one row after TCRdb ran MiXCR on the 5' RACE reads. Of about 250,000 distinct CDR3 sequences listed, more than 3.5% are singletons. This material consisted of PBMCs, taken 15 days after the yellow fever booster vaccination. The origin of the receptors is a man aged 18 to 30 who received the YFV17D yellow fever vaccine.

At least ten counts were recorded for this clonotype. The rearrangement joins TRBV7-2 to TRBJ2-7; D unresolved. Germline V lookup: CDR1 SGHTA, CDR2 FQGNSA. Trimming pared 1 base from V and 6 bases from J, leaving 7 bases between. The CDR3 runs 12 residues. The CDR3 here is CASSLGRGEQYF. The CDR3 coding sequence is TGTGCCAGCAGCTTAGGGCGCGGCGAGCAGTACTTC.

This clonotype came up many times. The chain joins TRBV5-1 to TRBJ2-2; D perhaps matches TRBD1 (5 bases). V gave up 2 bases and J gave up 6 bases, with 8 bases separating them. CDR3 size: 13 residues. CDR1 SGHRS and CDR2 YFSETQ come from the germline V gene. CDR3 region: CASSLGVAGELFF. The DNA for the CDR3 is TGCGCCAGCAGCTTAGGGGTCGCCGGGGAGCTGTTTTTT.

This clonotype showed up many times. This chain joins TRBV6-2 or TRBV6-3 and TRBJ2-1; D not resolved. V dropped 8 bases and J dropped 1 base, with 12 bases sitting between them. The CDR3 is 14 residues long. The germline gives CDR1 MNHEY, CDR2 SVGEGT. The CDR3 sequence is CASEAVGSYNEQFF. The CDR3 DNA is TGTGCCAGCGAAGCCGTAGGATCCTACAATGAGCAGTTCTTC.

This clonotype came up many times. CDR3 loop: CASSLDGQSYSPLHF. The CDR3 bases are TGTGCCAGCAGCTTAGATGGCCAGTCCTACTCACCCCTCCACTTT. This chain uses TRBV7-2 with TRBJ1-6, with unresolved D. The V gene lost 1 base and the J gene lost 10 bases, with 14 bases spanning the gap. Germline V gene sequence: CDR1 SGHTA, CDR2 FQGNSA. The CDR3 sequence is 15 residues long.

This clonotype was seen ten or more times. This chain connects TRBV12-3 or TRBV12-4 to TRBJ1-6; 11 bases map to TRBD1. This CDR3 has 17 amino acids. V lost 5 bases, J lost 7 bases, and 10 bases stayed unmatched. This CDR3 reads CASSNRDRGLKNSPLHF. Here the CDR3 DNA reads TGTGCCAGCAGTAACCGGGACAGGGGGTTAAAAAATTCACCCCTCCACTTT.

This clonotype showed up many times. The chain recombines TRBV7-2 with TRBJ2-3, with 7 bases aligning to TRBD1. V lost 4 bases to trimming and J lost 2 bases; unmatched junction nucleotides: 6. Germline CDR1 reads SGHTA; CDR2 reads FQGNSA. This CDR3 spans 15 amino acids. The CDR3 loop is CASSSGQVNTDTQYF. As DNA, the CDR3 is TGTGCCAGCAGCTCCGGACAGGTGAACACAGATACGCAGTATTTT.

At least ten counts were recorded for this clonotype. The chain couples TRBV6-6 to TRBJ1-5, with TRBD1 as a possible D gene (5 bases). CDR1 and CDR2 from the germline V gene are MNHNY and SVGAGI (reference sequence). This CDR3 comprises 14 residues. Between the trimmed V and J ends, which lost 2 bases and 6 bases, there was a span of 11 bases. The CDR3 protein is CASSYTGGPQPQHF. The CDR3 nucleotides read TGTGCCAGCAGTTACACAGGCGGACCTCAGCCCCAGCATTTT.

This clonotype was counted ten times or more. J is TRBJ1-4 and V is TRBV19; 8 bases agree with TRBD1. Losses at the gene ends were 7 bases for V and 4 bases for J; bases not matched to a gene: 11. In germline, CDR1 is LNHDA, CDR2 SQIVND (reference sequence). This CDR3 is 16 amino acids long. CDR3 sequence (DNA): TGTGCCAGTACCCTACACCAGACAGGGGTTAATGAAAAACTGTTTTTT. This sequence encodes CASTLHQTGVNEKLFF.

This clonotype turned up a few times. The rearrangement links TRBV25-1 to TRBJ2-1; D is undetermined. V gave up 0 bases and J gave up 3 bases, with 6 bases separating them. Germline CDR1 is MGHDK and CDR2 is SYGVNS. CDR3 length equals 14 residues. The CDR3 DNA reads TGTGCCAGCAGTGAATATCCGGACTACAATGAGCAGTTCTTC. It is translated as CASSEYPDYNEQFF.

This clonotype was counted at least ten times. This chain links TRBV7-3 with TRBJ2-3; the match to TRBD1 covers 12 bases. Germline CDR1 is SGHTA and CDR2 is FQGTGA. CDR3 size: 16 residues. After removal of 4 bases from V and 4 bases from J, the junction contained 6 bases not matched to a gene. DNA of the CDR3: TGTGCCAGCAGCTCTCCGGGACAGGGGGCGGCAGATACGCAGTATTTT. Translating it yields CASSSPGQGAADTQYF.

This clonotype has ten or more counts. This sequence joins TRBV5-1 and TRBJ2-1, with 11 nucleotides matching TRBD2. J was trimmed by 2 bases and V by 3 bases; bases with no gene match: 7. Germline V lookup: CDR1 SGHRS, CDR2 YFSETQ. This CDR3 is 17 amino acids long. The CDR3 nucleotides are TGCGCCAGCAGCTCCCCCTTAGCGGGGGGGCCCTACAATGAGCAGTTCTTC. Translation: CASSSPLAGGPYNEQFF.

This clonotype has ten or more counts. The rearrangement links TRBV12-3 or TRBV12-4 to TRBJ1-6, with 8 bases matching TRBD1. J gave up 5 bases and V 4 bases, and 7 bases lay outside the gene matches. The CDR3 has 16 residues. CDR3 amino acids: CASSSDRAENNSPLHF. The CDR3 DNA sequence: TGTGCCAGCAGTTCGGACAGGGCAGAGAATAATTCACCCCTCCACTTT.

This clonotype came up many times. This chain links TRBV5-1 with TRBJ1-6; D gene ambiguous. CDR3 length: 13 amino acids. V lost 2 bases and J lost 7, with 7 bases in between. From germline, CDR1 is SGHRS and CDR2 YFSETQ. The CDR3 spells CASSFIGNSPLHF. The CDR3 bases are TGCGCCAGCAGCTTTATAGGGAATTCACCCCTCCACTTT.

This clonotype appeared many times. The chain combines TRBV6-4 with TRBJ2-7, with 7 positions matching TRBD1. The CDR3 is 14 amino acids. The V segment lost 5 bases and the J segment 0 bases; nucleotides outside the gene matches: 4. Looked up from germline, CDR1 is MRHNA and CDR2 is SNTAGT. This chain's CDR3 is CASSRQGTSYEQYV. Here the CDR3 DNA reads TGTGCCAGCAGTAGACAGGGTACCTCCTACGAGCAGTACGTC.

This clonotype was detected ten times or more. The chain is built from TRBV5-1 and TRBJ1-6, with D tentatively TRBD1 (6 bases). The CDR3 sequence is 13 residues long. CDR1 and CDR2 from the germline V gene are SGHRS and YFSETQ. Trimming took 6 bases from V and 10 from J, leaving 14 bases between them. CDR3 protein: CASTVGGRSPLHF. DNA for the CDR3: TGCGCCAGCACCGTAGGGGGAAGATCACCCCTCCACTTT.